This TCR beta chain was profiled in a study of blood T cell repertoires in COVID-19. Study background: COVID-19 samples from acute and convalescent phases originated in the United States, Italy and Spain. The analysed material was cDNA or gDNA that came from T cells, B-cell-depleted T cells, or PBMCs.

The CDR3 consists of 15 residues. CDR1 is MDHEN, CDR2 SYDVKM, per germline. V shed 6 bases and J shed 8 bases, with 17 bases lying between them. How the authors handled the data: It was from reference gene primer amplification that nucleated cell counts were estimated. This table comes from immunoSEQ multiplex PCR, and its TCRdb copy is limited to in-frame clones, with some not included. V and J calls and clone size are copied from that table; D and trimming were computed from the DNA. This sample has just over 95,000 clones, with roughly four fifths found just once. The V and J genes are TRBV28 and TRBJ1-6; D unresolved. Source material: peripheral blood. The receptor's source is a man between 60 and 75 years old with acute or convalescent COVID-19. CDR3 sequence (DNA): TGTGCCAGCAGCCGAGCATCCCCTATTGATTCACCCCTCCACTTT. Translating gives CASSRASPIDSPLHF.